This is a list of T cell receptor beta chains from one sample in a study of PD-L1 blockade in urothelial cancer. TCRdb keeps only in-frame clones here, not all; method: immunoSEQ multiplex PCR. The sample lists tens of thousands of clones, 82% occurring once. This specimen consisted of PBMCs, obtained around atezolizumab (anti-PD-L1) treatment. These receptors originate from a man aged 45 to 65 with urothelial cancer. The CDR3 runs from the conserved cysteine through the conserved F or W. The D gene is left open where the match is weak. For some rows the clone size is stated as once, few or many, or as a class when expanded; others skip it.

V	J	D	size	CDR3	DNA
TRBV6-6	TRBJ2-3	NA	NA	CATSSGITDTQYF	TGTGCCACCTCGTCAGGGATCACAGATACGCAGTATTTT
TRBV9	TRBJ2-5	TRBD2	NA	CASSAGGDQETQYF	TGTGCCAGCAGCGCGGGGGGGGATCAAGAGACCCAGTACTTC
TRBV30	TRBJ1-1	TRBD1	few	CAWSLTGQQAFF	TGTGCCTGGAGTTTGACAGGGCAGCAAGCTTTCTTT
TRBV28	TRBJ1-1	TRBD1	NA	CASTGRDRGIGEAFF	TGTGCCAGCACTGGCCGGGACAGGGGGATCGGTGAAGCTTTCTTT
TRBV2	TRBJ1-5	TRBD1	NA	CASSVPGQFQPQHF	TGTGCCAGCAGTGTACCGGGACAGTTCCAGCCCCAGCATTTT
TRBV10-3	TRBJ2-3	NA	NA	CAINDLTDTQYF	TGTGCCATCAATGACCTCACAGATACGCAGTATTTT
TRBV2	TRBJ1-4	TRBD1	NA	CASLSPTGGVEKLFF	TGTGCCAGCCTAAGCCCTACAGGGGGCGTTGAAAAACTGTTTTTT
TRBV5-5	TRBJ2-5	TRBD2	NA	CASSPGLAGGTTQYF	TGTGCCAGCAGCCCAGGACTAGCGGGAGGAACGACCCAGTACTTC
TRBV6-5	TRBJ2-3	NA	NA	CASSYEGRTQYF	TGTGCCAGCAGTTACGAGGGCAGGACGCAGTATTTT
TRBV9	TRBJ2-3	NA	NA	CASSVEPSTDTQYF	TGTGCCAGCAGCGTGGAGCCTAGCACAGATACGCAGTATTTT
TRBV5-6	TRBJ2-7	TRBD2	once	CASSPLAGATYEQYF	TGTGCCAGCAGCCCTCTAGCGGGAGCGACCTACGAGCAGTACTTC
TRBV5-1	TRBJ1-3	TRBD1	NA	CASSPGQTSGNTIYF	TGCGCCAGCAGCCCGGGACAGACATCTGGAAACACCATATATTTT
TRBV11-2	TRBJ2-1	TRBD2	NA	CASMGTSGRSYNEQFF	TGTGCCAGCATGGGGACTAGCGGGAGGTCCTACAATGAGCAGTTCTTC
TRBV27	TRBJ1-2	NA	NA	CASSLKGFNYGYTF	TGTGCCAGCAGTTTAAAGGGGTTTAACTATGGCTACACCTTC
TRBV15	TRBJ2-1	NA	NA	CATSRAGLMDNEQFF	TGTGCCACCAGCAGAGCGGGACTTATGGACAATGAGCAGTTCTTC
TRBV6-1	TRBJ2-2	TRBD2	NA	CASSEWRGVHTGELFF	TGTGCCAGCAGTGAATGGCGGGGGGTACACACCGGGGAGCTGTTTTTT
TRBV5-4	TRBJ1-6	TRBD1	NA	CASSMAGGFNSPLHF	TGTGCCAGCAGCATGGCAGGGGGTTTTAATTCACCCCTCCACTTT
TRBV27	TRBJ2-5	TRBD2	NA	CASSPDLSGNQETQYF	TGTGCCAGCAGTCCAGACCTTAGCGGGAACCAAGAGACCCAGTACTTC
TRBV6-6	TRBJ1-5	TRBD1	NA	CASSQGQGRWPQHF	TGTGCCAGCAGTCAAGGACAGGGTCGATGGCCCCAGCATTTT
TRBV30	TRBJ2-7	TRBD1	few	CAWSGGQGSSYEQYF	TGTGCCTGGAGTGGCGGACAGGGGAGCTCCTACGAGCAGTACTTC
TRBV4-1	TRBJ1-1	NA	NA	CASSWGVNTEAFF	TGCGCCAGCAGCTGGGGGGTGAACACTGAAGCTTTCTTT
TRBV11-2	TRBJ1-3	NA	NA	CASSLAAGLTGNTIYF	TGTGCCAGCAGCTTAGCGGCGGGCTTGACTGGAAACACCATATATTTT
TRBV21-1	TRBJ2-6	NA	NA	CASSIQPLTSGANVLTF	TGTGCCAGCAGCATTCAGCCGTTGACTTCTGGGGCCAACGTCCTGACTTTC
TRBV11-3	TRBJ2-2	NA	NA	CASSGQNTGELFF	TGTGCCAGCAGCGGCCAGAACACCGGGGAGCTGTTTTTT
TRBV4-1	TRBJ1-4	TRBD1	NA	CASSPGQGIEKLFF	TGCGCCAGCAGCCCAGGACAGGGGATAGAAAAACTGTTTTTT
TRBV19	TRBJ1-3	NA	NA	CASGRGLGFLSNTIYF	TGTGCCAGTGGGCGGGGGCTCGGATTCCTCTCGAACACCATATATTTT
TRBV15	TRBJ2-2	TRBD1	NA	CATSSTGGHTGELFF	TGTGCCACCAGCAGTACAGGGGGCCACACCGGGGAGCTGTTTTTT
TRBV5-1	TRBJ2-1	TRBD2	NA	CASSLREAFGGYKGHNEQFF	TGCGCCAGCAGCTTGCGGGAGGCTTTCGGGGGATACAAAGGACACAATGAGCAGTTCTTC
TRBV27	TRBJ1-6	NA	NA	CASSSGGVRENSPLHF	TGTGCCAGCAGTTCCGGGGGTGTTCGGGAAAATTCACCCCTCCACTTT
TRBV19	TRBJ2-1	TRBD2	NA	CASSRTSGTYNEQFF	TGTGCCAGTAGCCGGACTAGCGGGACCTACAATGAGCAGTTCTTC
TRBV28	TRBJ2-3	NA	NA	CASSLGTAGTSTDTQYF	TGTGCCAGCAGTCTAGGGACAGCCGGGACTAGCACAGATACGCAGTATTTT
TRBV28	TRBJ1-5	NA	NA	CASSLQARGNQPQHF	TGTGCCAGCAGTTTGCAGGCCAGGGGCAATCAGCCCCAGCATTTT
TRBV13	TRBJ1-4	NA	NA	CASSLGPRGEEKLFF	TGTGCCAGCAGCTTAGGCCCCCGCGGGGAAGAAAAACTGTTTTTT
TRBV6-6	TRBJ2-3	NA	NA	CASSYEGVGTDTQYF	TGTGCCAGCAGTTACGAGGGGGTCGGCACAGATACGCAGTATTTT
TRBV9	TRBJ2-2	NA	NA	CASSVGGVTGELFF	TGTGCCAGCAGCGTAGGTGGAGTCACCGGGGAGCTGTTTTTT
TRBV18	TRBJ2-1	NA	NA	CASSPPTRGPYNEQFF	TGTGCCAGCTCACCACCGACTCGAGGTCCCTACAATGAGCAGTTCTTC
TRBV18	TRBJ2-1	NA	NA	CASSPNSGGFGNEQFF	TGTGCCAGCTCACCTAACAGTGGGGGCTTTGGAAATGAGCAGTTCTTC
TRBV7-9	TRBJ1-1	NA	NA	CASSDAGLNTEAFF	TGTGCCAGCAGCGACGCGGGATTAAACACTGAAGCTTTCTTT
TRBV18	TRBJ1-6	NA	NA	CASCVENSYNSPLHF	TGTGCCAGCTGCGTGGAGAACTCCTATAATTCACCCCTCCACTTT
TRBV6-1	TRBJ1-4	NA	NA	CASSGARGGTNEKLFF	TGTGCCAGCAGTGGGGCGCGGGGAGGGACTAATGAAAAACTGTTTTTT
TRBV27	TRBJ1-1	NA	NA	CASSRRGWAEAFF	TGTGCCAGCAGTCGCAGGGGTTGGGCTGAAGCTTTCTTT
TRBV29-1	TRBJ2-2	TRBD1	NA	CSVGQAVGELFF	TGCAGCGTCGGACAGGCGGTCGGGGAGCTGTTTTTT
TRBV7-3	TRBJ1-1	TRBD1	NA	CASSLTPTGVGTEAFF	TGTGCCAGCAGCTTAACTCCGACAGGGGTAGGCACTGAAGCTTTCTTT
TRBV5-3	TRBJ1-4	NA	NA	CARSSPGEGNEKLFF	TGTGCCAGAAGCTCTCCCGGGGAGGGAAATGAAAAACTGTTTTTT
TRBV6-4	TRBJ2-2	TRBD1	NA	CASREGQDETGELFF	TGTGCCAGCCGTGAGGGACAGGACGAGACCGGGGAGCTGTTTTTT
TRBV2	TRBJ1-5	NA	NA	CASGGLGQPQHF	TGTGCCAGCGGCGGTTTAGGTCAGCCCCAGCATTTT
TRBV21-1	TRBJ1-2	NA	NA	CASSKAGGDQRAYGYTF	TGTGCCAGCAGCAAAGCAGGGGGAGACCAAAGGGCCTATGGCTACACCTTC
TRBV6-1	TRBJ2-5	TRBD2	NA	CASSEHMLAANGETQYF	TGTGCCAGCAGTGAACACATGCTAGCGGCCAACGGGGAGACCCAGTACTTC